What follows describes a single T cell receptor beta chain. V was pared by 3 bases and J by 8 bases, with 16 bases between. This CDR3 region has 14 residues. The germline V gene has CDR1 LNHDA and CDR2 SQIVND (reference sequence). The method was immunoSEQ multiplex PCR; TCRdb's version includes in-frame clones alone and lacks a portion of them. The sample carries 200,000 to 250,000 clones, about four fifths recorded once. The data stem from a study of blood T cell repertoires in COVID-19. V is TRBV19 and J is TRBJ1-2; tentative D call: TRBD1 (6 bases). Sample: PBMCs or T cells enriched from blood (not recorded which). The clonotype originates from a woman in her thirties or forties who had recovered from COVID-19. As DNA, the CDR3 is TGTGCCAGTAGTATCGGCCGGGGGGGCAAAGGCTACACCTTC. Its protein product is CASSIGRGGKGYTF.